This T cell receptor beta chain was retrieved from a study of T-cell memory formation after mild COVID-19. Study context: Largely, the TCR clusters proved donor specific. The study, taken as a whole, reports: What remained unconfirmed was the SARS-CoV-2 specificity of second-wave clones peaking on day 37. The study found balanced CD4/CD8 in clones contracting day 15 to 85 and a CD4+ lean in later expanders.

Trimming left V 0 bases short and J 0 bases short, with 10 bases between. CDR3 length: 16 amino acids. CDR1 SGHRS and CDR2 YFSETQ come from the germline V gene. 5'RACE, which relied on constant-segment primers, yielded TCR alpha and TCR beta cDNA libraries carrying sample barcodes and UMIs. TCRdb ran MiXCR on the 5' RACE reads and lists one entry per CDR3 protein. This table holds about half a million distinct CDR3 sequences, around a sixth found once. There are a few counts of this clonotype. Its antigen is not identified. This receptor was obtained from an adult woman who had mild COVID-19 (a few samples of this study predate the infection). Cell type and time point are not known. The rearrangement uses TRBV5-1 and TRBJ1-3; D call uncertain. The sequencing input was PBMCs or a T cell subset sorted from them (not recorded which). In DNA, the CDR3 is TGCGCCAGCAGCTTGGTCGTCGGAAGCTCTGGAAACACCATATATTTT. It translates to CASSLVVGSSGNTIYF.